This T cell receptor beta chain was identified in a study of blood T cell repertoires in COVID-19. This CDR3 contains 15 residues. V lost 7 bases to trimming and J lost 8 bases, with 22 bases between them. Germline CDR1 and CDR2: SGDLS and YYNGEE. TCRdb's table, derived via immunoSEQ multiplex PCR, lists solely in-frame clones and lacks some. Among about 83,000 clones, 85% to 90% were seen once, and the ten largest hold roughly 20%. The rearrangement links TRBV9 to TRBJ1-5; D remains unclear. This clonotype was obtained from an elderly woman in a cohort sampled during active or convalescent COVID-19. Sequences were obtained from peripheral blood. The CDR3 nucleotides read TGTGCCAGCCGTTTTCACTACGCAATTTGTAAGCCCCAGCATTTT. Its translation is CASRFHYAICKPQHF. Using reference TRBV9 and TRBJ1-5 for the parts outside the CDR3, the full variable domain is DSGVTQTPKHLITATGQRVTLRCSPRSGDLSVYWYQQSLDQGLQFLIQYYNGEERAKGNILERFSAQQFPDLHSELNLSSLELGDSALYFCASRFHYAICKPQHFGDGTRLSIL.